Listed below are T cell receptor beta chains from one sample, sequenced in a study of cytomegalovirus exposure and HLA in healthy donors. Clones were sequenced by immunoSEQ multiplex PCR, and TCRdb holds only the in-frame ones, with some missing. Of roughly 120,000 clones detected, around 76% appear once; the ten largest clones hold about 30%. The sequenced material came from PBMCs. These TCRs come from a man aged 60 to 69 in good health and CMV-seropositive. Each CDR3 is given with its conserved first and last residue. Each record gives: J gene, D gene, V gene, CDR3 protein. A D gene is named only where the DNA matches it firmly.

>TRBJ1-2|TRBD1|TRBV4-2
CASSHMLTGAGGYGYTF
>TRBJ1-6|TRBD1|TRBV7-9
CASSAPGTGLSPLHF
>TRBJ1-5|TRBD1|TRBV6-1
CASSSGTASNQPQHF
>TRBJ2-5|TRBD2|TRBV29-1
CSVVRTSGRAGETQYF
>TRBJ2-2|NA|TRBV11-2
CASSRLEGLMGGELFF
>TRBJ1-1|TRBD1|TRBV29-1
CSASTGTDTEAFF
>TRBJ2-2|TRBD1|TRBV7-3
CASSSVAGTATGELFF
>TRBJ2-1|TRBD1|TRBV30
CAWSEDREINEQFF
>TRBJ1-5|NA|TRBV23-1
CARPKGTTLF
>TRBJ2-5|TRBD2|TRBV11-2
CASIPGGSQETQYF
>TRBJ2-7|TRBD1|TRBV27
CASRWTGLHEQYF
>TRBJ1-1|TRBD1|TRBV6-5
CASSWAGGGKTEAFF
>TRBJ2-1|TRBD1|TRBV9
CASSPQGQGVNEQFF
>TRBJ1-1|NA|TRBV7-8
CASSSTEVNTEAFF